What follows are 10 T cell receptor beta chains derived from one specimen sequenced in a study of neurological immune-mediated disorders. TCRdb analysed the 5' RACE reads with MiXCR anew, one entry per CDR3 protein. Among 20,000 to 30,000 distinct CDR3 sequences listed, 13% were seen once. Sequenced: PBMCs. The receptors come from a woman aged 40 to 55 with HTLV-1-associated myelopathy (HAM/TSP).

The table lists this clonotype with many counts. The chain links TRBV29-1 to TRBJ2-5; D tentatively fits TRBD1 or TRBD2 (5 bases each). The CDR3 is 13 amino acids. Germline V gene lookup returns CDR1 SQVTM and CDR2 ANQGSEA. V was trimmed by 7 bases and J by 10 bases, leaving 22 bases between them. The CDR3 spells CSAERSQGRVQYF. Here the CDR3 DNA reads TGCAGCGCCGAGCGGTCTCAGGGACGTGTCCAGTACTTC.

In this sample, this clonotype turned up many times. The chain joins TRBV7-3 to TRBJ2-2; the D gene is possibly TRBD2 (5 bases). The germline V and J ends were trimmed by 5 bases and 7 bases, with 17 bases remaining between them. The V gene's germline CDR1 is SGHTA and CDR2 FQGTGA. The CDR3 is 15 residues long. For the CDR3, the DNA is TGTGCCAGCAGCCCCCAAGTTACCGGAGGCGGGGAGCTGTTTTTT. Its protein product is CASSPQVTGGGELFF.

This clonotype showed up many times. The chain joins TRBV10-2 to TRBJ2-5, with D possibly TRBD2 on 5 matching bases. The CDR3 sequence is 16 residues long. Germline V gene sequence: CDR1 WSHSY, CDR2 SAAADI. Trimming shortened V by 3 bases and J by 5 bases, and 19 bases separated the two germline ends. This CDR3 reads CASSDSDRQGGETQYF. The CDR3 bases are TGCGCCAGCAGTGACTCGGACCGCCAAGGCGGGGAGACCCAGTACTTC.

Ten or more counts support this clonotype. This rearrangement joins TRBV7-2 to TRBJ2-3; unclear D gene. The CDR3 spans 13 residues. CDR1 SGHTA and CDR2 FQGNSA come from the germline V gene. The V end lost 1 base, the J end lost 4 bases, and 6 bases lay between the germline ends. The CDR3, as DNA: TGTGCCAGCAGCTTAGAGGGCTCAGATACGCAGTATTTT. Its translation: CASSLEGSDTQYF.

This clonotype was detected many times. The genes are TRBV20-1 and TRBJ2-2; D is uncertain. The CDR3 runs to 15 residues. Trimming pared 0 bases from V and 2 bases from J, leaving 10 bases between. The germline CDR1 and CDR2 sequences are DFQATT and SNEGSKA (reference sequence). The CDR3 DNA follows: TGCAGTGCTAGAGACTGGACCACAAACACCGGGGAGCTGTTTTTT. This sequence encodes CSARDWTTNTGELFF.

In this sample, this clonotype turned up many times. The chain couples TRBV27 to TRBJ2-7, with TRBD1 matching 10 bases. Germline V lookup: CDR1 MNHEY, CDR2 SMNVEV (reference sequence). V gave up 6 bases and J gave up 5 bases; unmatched junction bases: 4. The CDR3 covers 13 residues. The CDR3 DNA reads TGTGCCAGCAGAGCGACAGGGGGCAACGAGCAGTACGTC. Its protein product is CASRATGGNEQYV.

This clonotype was detected ten times or more. The rearrangement joins TRBV5-1 to TRBJ1-2, with 8 bases that match TRBD1. V lost 4 bases to trimming and J lost 6 bases; unmatched junction nucleotides: 11. CDR1 SGHRS and CDR2 YFSETQ come from the germline V gene. This CDR3 has 15 amino acids. CDR3 sequence: CASSVRQGASDGYTF. The CDR3 DNA reads as TGCGCCAGCAGCGTTAGGCAGGGGGCGTCCGATGGCTACACCTTC.

This clonotype was detected ten times or more. The chain uses TRBV5-1 and TRBJ1-4, with 7 bases that match TRBD1. From germline, CDR1 is SGHRS and CDR2 YFSETQ. The CDR3 is made up of 15 amino acids. V was pared by 4 bases and J by 8 bases, with 11 bases of the junction left unmatched. The CDR3 reads CASSPYGQDTEKLFF. CDR3 bases: TGCGCCAGCAGCCCCTACGGACAGGATACCGAAAAACTGTTTTTT. Looking up the rest from reference TRBV5-1 and TRBJ1-4 gives the full variable domain: KAGVTQTPRYLIKTRGQQVTLSCSPISGHRSVSWYQQTPGQGLQFLFEYFSETQRNKGNFPGRFSGRQFSNSRSEMNVSTLELGDSALYLCASSPYGQDTEKLFFGSGTQLSVL.

This clonotype occurred many times. This chain joins TRBV7-7 and TRBJ2-1; 9 bases agree with TRBD1. From germline, CDR1 is SSHAT and CDR2 FNYEAQ (reference sequence). The CDR3 is made up of 18 amino acids. V lost 5 bases and J lost 4; bases outside the gene matches: 15. In DNA form, the CDR3 reads TGTGCCAGCAGCCCACGACCTGTACAGGGGGCTGGGTACAATGAGCAGTTCTTC. This codes for CASSPRPVQGAGYNEQFF.

This clonotype is termed medium-sized. This chain joins TRBV5-1 and TRBJ1-5; D perhaps matches TRBD1 (5 bases). Germline CDR1 reads SGHRS; CDR2 reads YFSETQ. Trimming stripped 4 bases from V and 1 base from J, with 9 bases between. The CDR3 spans 14 residues. The CDR3 here is CASSPGGSNQPQHF. For the CDR3, the DNA is TGCGCCAGCAGCCCGGGGGGGAGCAATCAGCCCCAGCATTTT.